These T cell receptor beta chains were read from a single sample in a study of post-analysis software for immune sequencing data. TCRdb re-called the PCR reads with MiXCR, one entry per CDR3 protein. The table lists 380,000 or so distinct CDR3 sequences, roughly 36% of them singletons. The sample consisted of blood. These receptor sequences come from a girl aged 10 to 17 with multiple sclerosis. Each CDR3 is given with its conserved first and last residue. Each record gives: CDR3 protein, CDR3 DNA, D gene, clone size, V gene, J gene. A D gene is named only where the DNA matches it firmly. Clone size is shown for a subset of rows, as once, few, many or a class of expanded clone.

CDR3aa: CASSQVGTLTYEQYF; CDR3nt: TGTGCCAGCAGCCAAGTCGGGACCCTTACCTACGAGCAGTACTTC; d_gene: NA; abundance: few; v_gene: TRBV3-1; j_gene: TRBJ2-7
CDR3aa: CATSDRTPKGVQFF; CDR3nt: TGTGCCACCAGTGATCGGACACCCAAAGGGGTGCAGTTCTTC; d_gene: NA; abundance: NA; v_gene: TRBV24-1; j_gene: TRBJ2-1
CDR3aa: CAAKGNSNQPQHF; CDR3nt: TGTGCCGCTAAGGGTAATAGCAATCAGCCCCAGCATTTT; d_gene: NA; abundance: NA; v_gene: TRBV6-1; j_gene: TRBJ1-5
CDR3aa: CASSESYRGQYGYTF; CDR3nt: TGTGCCAGCAGTGAGTCCTACAGGGGGCAGTATGGCTACACCTTC; d_gene: TRBD1; abundance: NA; v_gene: TRBV25-1; j_gene: TRBJ1-2
CDR3aa: CASSYSKTVQGEGYTF; CDR3nt: TGTGCCAGCAGTTACTCGAAGACCGTGCAGGGAGAAGGCTACACCTTC; d_gene: NA; abundance: many; v_gene: TRBV6-5; j_gene: TRBJ1-2
CDR3aa: CASSYAGTGRGYTEAFF; CDR3nt: TGTGCCAGCAGTTACGCTGGGACAGGCAGGGGGTACACTGAAGCTTTCTTT; d_gene: TRBD1; abundance: few; v_gene: TRBV6-5; j_gene: TRBJ1-1
CDR3aa: CASSQDHVRINEKLFF; CDR3nt: TGCGCCAGCAGCCAAGATCACGTACGGATTAATGAAAAACTGTTTTTT; d_gene: NA; abundance: NA; v_gene: TRBV4-3; j_gene: TRBJ1-4
CDR3aa: CASSTGTTYNAEQFF; CDR3nt: TGTGCCAGCAGCACCGGGACTACCTACAATGCGGAGCAGTTCTTC; d_gene: TRBD2; abundance: NA; v_gene: TRBV5-4; j_gene: TRBJ2-1
CDR3aa: CSVEALVGILDAQYF; CDR3nt: TGCAGCGTTGAGGCTCTAGTGGGGATTTTGGATGCGCAGTATTTT; d_gene: NA; abundance: NA; v_gene: TRBV29-1; j_gene: TRBJ2-3
CDR3aa: CASRGTESSYEQYF; CDR3nt: TGTGCCAGCAGGGGGACCGAGAGCTCCTACGAGCAGTACTTC; d_gene: NA; abundance: NA; v_gene: TRBV27; j_gene: TRBJ2-7
CDR3aa: CASSWGLQETQYF; CDR3nt: TGCGCCAGCAGCTGGGGTCTCCAAGAGACCCAGTACTTC; d_gene: NA; abundance: NA; v_gene: TRBV5-1; j_gene: TRBJ2-5
CDR3aa: CASSSGVAGEGETQYF; CDR3nt: TGCGCCAGCAGCTCCGGGGTAGCGGGGGAGGGAGAGACCCAGTACTTC; d_gene: TRBD2; abundance: NA; v_gene: TRBV5-1; j_gene: TRBJ2-5
CDR3aa: CASSLGLAGTYNEQFF; CDR3nt: TGTGCCAGCAGCCTAGGACTAGCGGGGACCTACAATGAGCAGTTCTTC; d_gene: TRBD2; abundance: NA; v_gene: TRBV7-8; j_gene: TRBJ2-1
CDR3aa: CAGSRGQGESNEQFF; CDR3nt: TGCGCCGGCAGCCGAGGACAGGGAGAGTCAAATGAGCAGTTCTTC; d_gene: TRBD1; abundance: NA; v_gene: TRBV4-1; j_gene: TRBJ2-1
CDR3aa: CASSLADRVDEQYF; CDR3nt: TGTGCCAGCAGCTTGGCGGACAGGGTGGACGAGCAGTACTTC; d_gene: TRBD1; abundance: NA; v_gene: TRBV7-9; j_gene: TRBJ2-7
CDR3aa: CASSFQVGGSGFGANVLTF; CDR3nt: TGTGCCAGCAGTTTTCAGGTGGGGGGATCCGGGTTTGGGGCCAACGTCCTGACTTTC; d_gene: NA; abundance: NA; v_gene: TRBV12-3/TRBV12-4; j_gene: TRBJ2-6
CDR3aa: CATTLGDRDPETQYF; CDR3nt: TGTGCCACCACTCTCGGGGACAGGGACCCAGAGACCCAGTACTTC; d_gene: TRBD1; abundance: NA; v_gene: TRBV15; j_gene: TRBJ2-5
CDR3aa: CASSSWTNTEAFF; CDR3nt: TGTGCCAGCAGTTCATGGACGAACACTGAAGCTTTCTTT; d_gene: NA; abundance: NA; v_gene: TRBV12-3/TRBV12-4; j_gene: TRBJ1-1
CDR3aa: CASGRDMTNYGYTF; CDR3nt: TGTGCCAGCGGACGGGACATGACGAACTATGGCTACACCTTC; d_gene: NA; abundance: few; v_gene: TRBV7-2; j_gene: TRBJ1-2
CDR3aa: CASSPRRGDTDTQYF; CDR3nt: TGTGCCAGCAGCCCCCGGCGGGGGGACACAGATACGCAGTATTTT; d_gene: TRBD2; abundance: few; v_gene: TRBV7-3; j_gene: TRBJ2-3
CDR3aa: CAIRASGHSDTIYF; CDR3nt: TGTGCCATCAGAGCCTCGGGACATTCAGACACCATATATTTT; d_gene: NA; abundance: many; v_gene: TRBV10-3; j_gene: TRBJ1-3
CDR3aa: CSARARNMNTEAFF; CDR3nt: TGCAGTGCTAGAGCCCGCAATATGAACACTGAAGCTTTCTTT; d_gene: NA; abundance: many; v_gene: TRBV20-1; j_gene: TRBJ1-1
CDR3aa: CASSRAYQETHYF; CDR3nt: TGTGCCAGTAGCAGGGCCTATCAAGAGACCCACTACTTC; d_gene: NA; abundance: NA; v_gene: TRBV19; j_gene: TRBJ2-5
CDR3aa: CASSEYRGRYQETQYF; CDR3nt: TGTGCCAGCAGTGAATATAGGGGCAGGTACCAAGAGACCCAGTACTTC; d_gene: NA; abundance: NA; v_gene: TRBV25-1; j_gene: TRBJ2-5
CDR3aa: CASRSLAGLGTDTQYF; CDR3nt: TGTGCCAGCAGGTCACTAGCGGGGTTGGGCACAGATACGCAGTATTTT; d_gene: TRBD2; abundance: NA; v_gene: TRBV12-3/TRBV12-4; j_gene: TRBJ2-3
CDR3aa: CASSLAAQGDYGYTF; CDR3nt: TGTGCCAGCAGCTTGGCCGCACAGGGGGACTATGGCTACACCTTC; d_gene: TRBD1; abundance: NA; v_gene: TRBV5-5; j_gene: TRBJ1-2
CDR3aa: CASSYMGVSYEQYF; CDR3nt: TGTGCCAGCAGTTATATGGGGGTCTCCTACGAGCAGTACTTC; d_gene: NA; abundance: NA; v_gene: TRBV6-2/TRBV6-3; j_gene: TRBJ2-7